What follows is one TCR beta chain and its context. The antigen remains undetermined. The source of the sample is a study of beta chain features in type 1 diabetes. About 110 mL of blood, on average, came from one heparinised draw per donor. Based on CD45RO/CCR7/CD25/CD127/CD95/CD27, CD4+ regulatory, stem cell-like memory, naive and central memory cells were sorted. With V trimmed by 1 base and J by 9 bases, 6 bases remained unmatched. The CDR3 consists of 14 residues. Germline V gene sequence: CDR1 SNHLY, CDR2 FYNNEI. Since all of the isolated RNA was reverse transcribed, expressed TCRB transcripts were what got sequenced. This table comes from immunoSEQ multiplex PCR, and its TCRdb copy is limited to in-frame clones, with some not included. The data hold roughly 40,000 clones, with around 49% observed a single time. Broader study findings: Comparison showed that naive, central memory and Treg TCRB repertoires appeared more similar among patients than among healthy donors.

Sequencing input: central memory CD4+ T cells from blood. This sequence originates from a young woman in good health. The J gene is TRBJ2-1, the V gene TRBV2, with TRBD2 identical over 7 bases. CDR3 region: CASSEGGGGGEQFF. Written as DNA, the CDR3 is TGTGCCAGCAGTGAAGGAGGTGGGGGGGGTGAGCAGTTCTTC.